These 22 T cell receptor beta chains share one sample of origin, sequenced in a study of blood T cell repertoires in COVID-19. Assay used: immunoSEQ multiplex PCR; TCRdb lists only in-frame clones, some missing. The data contain about 480,000 clones, 70% to 90% of them seen just once; the ten biggest clones take up approximately 2%. Sample: PBMCs or T cells enriched from blood (not recorded which). These receptors all stem from a woman aged 40 to 50 who had recovered from COVID-19.

This clone was seen a handful of times. V gene TRBV20-1 combines with J gene TRBJ2-2; 13 bases fit TRBD2. The CDR3 covers 18 residues. The V gene end was trimmed by 3 bases and the J gene end by 4 bases; junction bases not matched to a gene: 11. Germline-derived CDR1 and CDR2 are DFQATT and SNEGSKA (reference sequence). The CDR3 DNA follows: TGCAGTGCTAGTAGGACTAGCGGGAGATTTTCTCTCACCGGGGAGCTGTTTTTT. This codes for CSASRTSGRFSLTGELFF.

The chain links TRBV19 to TRBJ1-5; 7 positions agree with TRBD1. The CDR3 has 18 residues. Germline lookup yields CDR1 LNHDA and CDR2 SQIVND (reference sequence). With V trimmed by 6 bases and J by 5 bases, 19 bases remained unmatched. The chain's CDR3 is CASSTKDSIWQGDQPQHF. DNA of the CDR3: TGTGCCAGTAGCACAAAAGACTCGATCTGGCAGGGGGATCAGCCCCAGCATTTT. The full variable domain, in which reference TRBV19 and TRBJ1-5 provide the parts outside the CDR3, is DGGITQSPKYLFRKEGQNVTLSCEQNLNHDAMYWYRQDPGQGLRLIYYSQIVNDFQKGDIAEGYSVSREKKESFPLTVTSAQKNPTAFYLCASSTKDSIWQGDQPQHFGDGTRLSIL.

The chain links TRBV14 to TRBJ1-1; TRBD1 is a possible D gene (5 bases). Germline lookup yields CDR1 SGHDN and CDR2 FVKESK. The ends were cut back, 4 bases at V and 2 bases at J, with 8 bases in the middle. This CDR3 has 13 amino acids. The CDR3 DNA reads as TGTGCCAGCAGCCGGACACATAACACTGAAGCTTTCTTT. Its protein product is CASSRTHNTEAFF. The whole variable domain, filled in from reference TRBV14 and TRBJ1-1, reads EAGVTQFPSHSVIEKGQTVTLRCDPISGHDNLYWYRRVMGKEIKFLLHFVKESKQDESGMPNNRFLAERTGGTYSTLKVQPAELEDSGVYFCASSRTHNTEAFFGQGTRLTVV.

The chain carries TRBV19 and TRBJ2-5; 11 bases match TRBD1. V was clipped by 4 bases and J by 3 bases; unmatched bases: 7. CDR3 length: 16 residues. Germline values: CDR1 LNHDA, CDR2 SQIVND (reference sequence). CDR3 nucleotides: TGTGCCAGTAGTAGCCCGGACAGGGGGCGAAAAGAGACCCAGTACTTC. Translation: CASSSPDRGRKETQYF.

This sequence joins TRBV6-2 or TRBV6-3 and TRBJ2-1; tentatively, D is TRBD2 (5 bases). Deletions cut 6 bases from V and 9 bases from J, with 12 bases between. The CDR3 covers 12 residues. From germline, CDR1 is MNHEY and CDR2 SVGEGT. Here the CDR3 reads CASSLSTSEQFF. The CDR3 DNA reads TGTGCCAGCAGCCTTTCAACTAGTGAGCAGTTCTTC.

This chain connects TRBV7-2 to TRBJ2-5; D unresolved. Germline values: CDR1 SGHTA, CDR2 FQGNSA. The germline V and J ends were trimmed by 1 base and 5 bases, with 20 bases remaining between them. The CDR3 extends over 17 amino acids. The CDR3 here is CASSLVALRQLSETQYF. In nucleotides, the CDR3 is TGTGCCAGCAGCTTAGTAGCTTTGCGGCAATTAAGCGAGACCCAGTACTTC.

The rearrangement joins TRBV15 to TRBJ1-2; D not resolved. Germline CDR1 reads LNHNV; CDR2 reads YYDKDF (reference sequence). The V end lost 1 base, the J end lost 8 bases, and 11 bases lay between the germline ends. The CDR3 consists of 13 residues. CDR3 loop: CATSRARVPGYTF. The CDR3 DNA reads TGTGCCACCAGCAGAGCTCGAGTCCCGGGCTACACCTTC.

V is TRBV19 and J is TRBJ2-7; D is possibly TRBD1 (5 bases). The CDR3 spans 11 residues. The germline V gene has CDR1 LNHDA and CDR2 SQIVND (reference sequence). Between the trimmed V and J ends, which lost 6 bases and 6 bases, there was a span of 9 bases. The CDR3: CASRGVTEQYF. As DNA, the CDR3 is TGTGCCAGTAGAGGGGTAACCGAGCAGTACTTC.

This clone turned up a few times. V gene TRBV5-8 combines with J gene TRBJ1-4, with D unresolved. Trimming removed 2 bases from V and 6 bases from J, with 17 bases in between. The germline CDR1 and CDR2 sequences are SGHTS and YDEGEE. CDR3 length equals 16 residues. CDR3 amino acids: CASSLSYFGGDEKLFF. CDR3 sequence (DNA): TGTGCCAGCAGCTTATCTTATTTCGGCGGCGATGAAAAACTGTTTTTT.

This clone appeared a few times. Relative to the germline gene, one junction end is altered; a read error may explain this. The genes are TRBV7-2 and TRBJ2-5; tentatively, D is TRBD2 (6 bases). Germline CDR1 reads SGHTA; CDR2 reads FQGNSA. The CDR3 sequence is 16 residues long. This CDR3 reads CASSIAPTSFQETQYF. For the CDR3, the DNA is TGTGCCAGCAGCATAGCGCCGACTAGTTTCCAAGAGACCCAGTACTTC.

This clone was counted between two and nine times. The chain carries TRBV7-9 and TRBJ1-2, with D hard to call. The CDR3 spans 16 residues. The V end was cut by 4 bases, the J end by 5 bases, with 20 bases between. CDR1 is SEHNR, CDR2 FQNEAQ, per germline (reference sequence). The CDR3 coding sequence is TGTGCCAGCAGCTATTCCGGTAGTGAGCGTCGGTATGGCTACACCTTC. It yields the protein CASSYSGSERRYGYTF.

This clone was recorded only once. The V and J genes are TRBV10-3 and TRBJ1-1, with 10 bases that match TRBD1. J gave up 0 bases and V 2 bases, and 3 bases lay outside the gene matches. The CDR3 covers 16 residues. Germline V gene sequence: CDR1 ENHRY, CDR2 SYGVKD. CDR3 in DNA: TGTGCCATCAGTGAGGGGGGACAGGGGATGAACACTGAAGCTTTCTTT. It codes for CAISEGGQGMNTEAFF.

This clone has just a few counts. The chain links TRBV6-1 to TRBJ1-1; the match to TRBD1 covers 10 bases. Germline V CDR1 and CDR2: MNHNS, SASEGT. V dropped 3 bases and J dropped 4; count of bases not matched to a gene: 5. The CDR3 covers 15 residues. Here the CDR3 reads CASSEGDRGFTEAFF. The CDR3, as DNA: TGTGCCAGCAGTGAGGGGGACAGGGGATTCACTGAAGCTTTCTTT.

The chain employs TRBV3-1 (or the pseudogene TRBV3-2) and TRBJ1-2; 7 nucleotides line up with TRBD1. The CDR3 is made up of 13 amino acids. Germline CDR1 reads LGHDT; CDR2 reads YNNKEL (reference sequence). Trimming at V came to 6 bases and at J to 7 bases, leaving 8 bases not matched to a gene. The CDR3 nucleotides read TGTGCCAGCAGTTCCACAGGGGTCAGTGGCTACACCTTC. Its protein product is CASSSTGVSGYTF.

As to this clone: Other nucleotide sequences from this sample produce the same CDR3. The chain combines TRBV7-7 with TRBJ2-1, with 10 bases that match TRBD2. Germline V gives CDR1 SSHAT, CDR2 FNYEAQ (reference sequence). The CDR3 is 15 amino acids. Trimming took 5 bases from V and 3 from J; bases not matched to a gene: 4. CDR3 sequence: CASSPSGSSYNEQFF. The CDR3 DNA reads as TGTGCCAGCAGCCCTAGCGGGAGTAGCTACAATGAGCAGTTCTTC.

This sequence joins TRBV5-4 and TRBJ2-7; 8 bases line up with TRBD2. The CDR3 consists of 14 residues. Trimming at V came to 4 bases and at J to 6 bases, leaving 9 bases not matched to a gene. Germline values: CDR1 SGHNT, CDR2 YYREEE (reference sequence). This chain's CDR3 is CASSLRGLGIEQYF. The CDR3 region has the DNA TGTGCCAGCAGCCTACGGGGACTAGGCATCGAGCAGTACTTC.

The V and J genes are TRBV6-2 or TRBV6-3 and TRBJ2-2, with 8 bases fitting TRBD2. V shed 4 bases, J shed 3 bases, and the junction held 4 bases outside the gene matches. There are 15 residues in the CDR3. CDR1 is MNHEY and CDR2 is SVGEGT in the germline V gene. The CDR3, as DNA: TGTGCCAGCAGTTCAGCGGGAGTGTACACCGGGGAGCTGTTTTTT. The encoded protein is CASSSAGVYTGELFF.

The J gene is TRBJ2-1, the V gene TRBV7-2; 12 bases are a match to TRBD2. The CDR3 length is 14 residues. Germline loops: CDR1 SGHTA, CDR2 FQGNSA. The junction had 4 bases not matched to a gene; V was cut back by 6 bases and J by 7 bases. CDR3 coding DNA: TGTGCCAGCAGACTAGCGGGGGGAGGGAATGAGCAGTTCTTC. Residues: CASRLAGGGNEQFF.

This sequence joins TRBV15 and TRBJ2-1; 9 bases line up with TRBD2. V shed 8 bases, J shed 5 bases, and the junction held 4 bases outside the gene matches. Looked up from germline, CDR1 is LNHNV and CDR2 is YYDKDF (reference sequence). This CDR3 has 13 amino acids. CDR3 region: CATRGRANNEQFF. CDR3 coding DNA: TGTGCCACCCGCGGGAGGGCCAACAATGAGCAGTTCTTC. Complete variable domain (other parts from reference TRBV15 and TRBJ2-1): DAMVIQNPRYQVTQFGKPVTLSCSQTLNHNVMYWYQQKSSQAPKLLFHYYDKDFNNEADTPDNFQSRRPNTSFCFLDIRSPGLGDTAMYLCATRGRANNEQFFGPGTRLTVL.

The rearrangement links TRBV29-1 to TRBJ1-1; D unresolved. This CDR3 has 15 amino acids. Trimming pared 5 bases from V and 1 base from J, leaving 17 bases between. Per the germline V gene, CDR1 is SQVTM and CDR2 is ANQGSEA. CDR3 residues: CSVYSDPWENTEAFF. The CDR3 DNA reads TGCAGCGTTTATAGCGATCCCTGGGAGAACACTGAAGCTTTCTTT.

V gene TRBV19 combines with J gene TRBJ1-4, with D perhaps TRBD1 (6 bases). CDR1 is LNHDA, CDR2 SQIVND, per germline (reference sequence). Trimming removed 5 bases from V and 4 bases from J, with 20 bases in between. CDR3 length: 17 amino acids. CDR3 in amino acids: CASSHKRTALINEKLFF. DNA for the CDR3: TGTGCCAGTAGTCACAAGAGGACAGCGTTAATTAATGAAAAACTGTTTTTT.

The CDR3 is CASSTGQGYTEAFF. The CDR3 DNA reads as TGTGCCAGTAGTACGGGACAGGGTTACACTGAAGCTTTCTTT. The chain carries TRBV19 and TRBJ1-1; 9 bases map to TRBD1. CDR3 size: 14 residues. The junction had 3 bases not matched to a gene; V was cut back by 4 bases and J by 3 bases. Germline V lookup: CDR1 LNHDA, CDR2 SQIVND (reference sequence). The whole variable domain, remainder taken from reference TRBV19 and TRBJ1-1, is DGGITQSPKYLFRKEGQNVTLSCEQNLNHDAMYWYRQDPGQGLRLIYYSQIVNDFQKGDIAEGYSVSREKKESFPLTVTSAQKNPTAFYLCASSTGQGYTEAFFGQGTRLTVV.